The present T cell receptor beta chain was sequenced within a study of T cell changes during pregnancy in multiple sclerosis. CDR1 is MNHEY, CDR2 SVGAGI, per germline. There are 16 residues in the CDR3. The V gene lost 0 bases and the J gene lost 0 bases, with 8 bases spanning the gap. Generated by immunoSEQ multiplex PCR, the TCRdb table keeps only in-frame clones and is missing some. The sample has fewer than 85,000 clones; less than 95% are singletons. This clonotype was obtained from a female donor with multiple sclerosis, enrolled in a pregnancy study. Material: peripheral blood, obtained in the third trimester of pregnancy. The J gene is TRBJ1-4, the V gene TRBV6-5, with unresolved D. The CDR3 spells CASSYSTGATNEKLFF. The CDR3 DNA reads TGTGCCAGCAGTTACTCTACCGGAGCAACTAATGAAAAACTGTTTTTT.